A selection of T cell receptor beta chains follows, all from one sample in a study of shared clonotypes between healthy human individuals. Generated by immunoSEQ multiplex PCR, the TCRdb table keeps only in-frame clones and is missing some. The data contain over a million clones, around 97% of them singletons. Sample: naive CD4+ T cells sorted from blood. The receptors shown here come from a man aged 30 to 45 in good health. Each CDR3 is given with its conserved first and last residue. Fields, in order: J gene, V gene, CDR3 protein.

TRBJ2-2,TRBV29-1,CSVAKSGVGELFF
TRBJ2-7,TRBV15,CATSRVTSVWTGAVEQYF
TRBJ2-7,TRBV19,CASSMGQGASGYEQYF
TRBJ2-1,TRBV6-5,CASSYSRAGNEQFF
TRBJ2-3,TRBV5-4,CASSSTGAPDTQYF
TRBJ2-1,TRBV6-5,CASSNVGSEQFF
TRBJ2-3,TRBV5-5,CASSSRLAQYF
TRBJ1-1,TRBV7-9,CASSFSDKNTEAFF
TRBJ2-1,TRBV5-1,CASSLGPVQFF
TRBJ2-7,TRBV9,CASSLAVASGRWEQYF
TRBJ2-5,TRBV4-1,CASSLPGTGFQTQYF
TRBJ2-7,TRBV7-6,CASSLTEGEQYF
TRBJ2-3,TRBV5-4,CASSLEASSTDTQYF
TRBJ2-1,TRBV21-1,CASSKTPREGSYNEQFF
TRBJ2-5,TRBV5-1,CASSVQPQETQYF
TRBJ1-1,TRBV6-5,CASSGLGRLNTEAFF
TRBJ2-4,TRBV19,CASSTTRGSGIQYF
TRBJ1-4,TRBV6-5,CASRRDNLSEKLFF
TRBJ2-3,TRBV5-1,CASSLVAGGTDTQYF
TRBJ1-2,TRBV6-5,CASSYSRWGGYGYTF
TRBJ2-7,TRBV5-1,CASSLSSGISYEQYF
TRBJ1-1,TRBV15,CATSRDTTMNTEAFF
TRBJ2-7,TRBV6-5,CASSYSDGEQYF
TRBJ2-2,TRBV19,CASSIQGANTGELFF
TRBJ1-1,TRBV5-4,CASSLAGTGGTEAFF
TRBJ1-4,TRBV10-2,CASSERQSTNEKLFF
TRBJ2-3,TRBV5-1,CASSVLAADTQYF
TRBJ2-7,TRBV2,CASKWGTGEQYF
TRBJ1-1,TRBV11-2,CASSFPASQRKAFF
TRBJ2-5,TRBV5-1,CASSSGAGQETQYF
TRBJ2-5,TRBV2,CASMVRGIMDSGETQYF
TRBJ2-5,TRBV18,CASSPYLEETQYF
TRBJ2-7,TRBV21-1,CARRQGTSSYEQYF
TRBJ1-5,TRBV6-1,CASSENRNNQPQHF
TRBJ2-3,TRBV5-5,CASSLRTSVPPGHTQYF
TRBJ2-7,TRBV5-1,CASSSGLAASYEQYF